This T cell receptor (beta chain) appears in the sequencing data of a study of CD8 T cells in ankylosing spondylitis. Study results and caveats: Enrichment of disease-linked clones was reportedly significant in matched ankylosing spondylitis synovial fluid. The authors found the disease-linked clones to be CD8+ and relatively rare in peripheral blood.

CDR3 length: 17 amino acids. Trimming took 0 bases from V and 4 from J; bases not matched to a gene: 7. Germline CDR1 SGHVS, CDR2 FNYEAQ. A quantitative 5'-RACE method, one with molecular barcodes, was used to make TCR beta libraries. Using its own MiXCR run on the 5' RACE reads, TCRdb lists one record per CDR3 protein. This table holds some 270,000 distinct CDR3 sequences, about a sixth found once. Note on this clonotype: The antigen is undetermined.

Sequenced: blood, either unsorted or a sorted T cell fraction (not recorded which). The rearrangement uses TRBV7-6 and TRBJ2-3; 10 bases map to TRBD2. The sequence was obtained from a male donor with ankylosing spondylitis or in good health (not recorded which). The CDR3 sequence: CASSLAGTSVVADTQYF. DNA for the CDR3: TGTGCCAGCAGCTTAGCCGGGACTAGCGTTGTTGCAGATACGCAGTATTTT.